This passage covers 28 T cell receptor beta chains from one sample sequenced in a study of T cell repertoires in cytomegalovirus infection. Their cognate antigens are unknown. TCRdb re-derived calls from the reads in MiXCR, one entry per CDR3 protein. The table has 45,000 to 65,000 distinct CDR3 sequences, 15% to 20% seen once; the top ten hold 80%. Sequenced here: CD8+ T cells from cultured PBMCs, sampled from culture after CMV antigen stimulation. Receptors were obtained from a human donor in good health (CMV status not recorded). Some clones in this sample may be carry-over from other donors' samples.

V and J are TRBV6-1 and TRBJ2-5; perhaps TRBD1 as D (6 bases). V lost 3 bases and J lost 4, with 12 bases in between. Germline loops: CDR1 MNHNS, CDR2 SASEGT. The CDR3 runs to 14 residues. CDR3 sequence (DNA): TGTGCCAGCAGTGACCAGGGGAGCGGAGAGACCCAGTACTTC. This codes for CASSDQGSGETQYF.

The chain combines TRBV5-1 with TRBJ2-7; a weak D match, TRBD2 (5 bases). Germline CDR1 is SGHRS and CDR2 is YFSETQ. Trimming pared 0 bases from V and 3 bases from J, leaving 10 bases between. The CDR3 totals 14 residues. The CDR3 coding sequence is TGCGCCAGCAGCTTGGACGGAGGTTTCTACGAGCAGTACTTC. Translating gives CASSLDGGFYEQYF.

V and J are TRBV10-3 and TRBJ1-2; perhaps TRBD1 as D (6 bases). V dropped 0 bases and J dropped 0 bases, with 14 bases sitting between them. The CDR3 contains 17 residues. Germline-derived CDR1 and CDR2 are ENHRY and SYGVKD. The CDR3 here is CAISESEDRDTNYGYTF. The DNA for the CDR3 is TGTGCCATCAGTGAGTCCGAGGACAGAGATACTAACTATGGCTACACCTTC.

This clonotype appeared a few times. Here the CDR3 reads CATLGWSGGQSTDTQYF. Written as DNA, the CDR3 is TGTGCCACCCTGGGGTGGAGCGGGGGGCAGAGCACAGATACGCAGTATTTT. The chain links TRBV11-2 to TRBJ2-3; 9 nucleotides agree with TRBD2. This CDR3 contains 17 residues. Germline trimming cut 10 bases from V and 0 bases from J; bases unmatched to any gene: 14. The germline gives CDR1 SGHAT, CDR2 FQNNGV.

This clonotype was seen a few times. This chain joins TRBV19 and TRBJ1-1, with 7 nucleotides matching TRBD1. Per germline, CDR1 LNHDA and CDR2 SQIVND (reference sequence). With V trimmed by 7 bases and J by 6 bases, 8 bases remained unmatched. This CDR3 is 13 amino acids long. Here the CDR3 reads CASKGEGGSEAFF. DNA for the CDR3: TGTGCCAGTAAAGGGGAAGGGGGCTCTGAAGCTTTCTTT.

Comments on this clonotype: Since no conserved phenylalanine or tryptophan closes the CDR3, a read error is the likely cause. V usage is TRBV19 and J usage is TRBJ1-1; D is undetermined. V was pared by 6 bases and J by 3 bases, with 8 bases between. CDR1 is LNHDA, CDR2 SQIVND, per germline (reference sequence). This CDR3 has 12 amino acids. CDR3 loop: CASSRAYTEAFL. The CDR3 DNA follows: TGTGCCAGTAGCCGGGCCTACACTGAAGCTTTCTTA.

This clonotype was counted between two and nine times. The chain recombines TRBV10-3 with TRBJ2-3; the D gene is possibly TRBD2 (6 bases). Trimming left V 2 bases short and J 2 bases short, with 11 bases between. The CDR3 length is 15 residues. Germline assignment: CDR1 ENHRY and CDR2 SYGVKD. CDR3 in DNA: TGTGCCATCAGTGAGAGGCTAGCGACCACAGATACGCAGTATTTT. Its translation is CAISERLATTDTQYF.

This clonotype was seen only a few times. The chain carries TRBV7-2 and TRBJ2-3; no definite D call. CDR1 and CDR2 from the germline V gene are SGHTA and FQGNSA. Trimming took 6 bases from V and 0 from J, leaving 13 bases between them. This CDR3 spans 15 amino acids. DNA of the CDR3: TGTGCCAGCAGTGAAACGCCTGCCAGCACAGATACGCAGTATTTT. Amino acids: CASSETPASTDTQYF.

This clonotype was counted only a few times. This chain uses TRBV7-2 with TRBJ1-2; D remains ambiguous. Deletions cut 7 bases from V and 3 bases from J, with 3 bases between. The CDR3 consists of 10 residues. The germline V gene encodes CDR1 SGHTA and CDR2 FQGNSA. CDR3 nucleotides: TGTGCCAGCACCGACTATGGCTACACCTTC. Translated, it gives CASTDYGYTF.

In this sample, this clonotype turned up a few times. The chain links TRBV19 to TRBJ1-2; tentative D call: TRBD1 (5 bases). Trimming removed 5 bases from V and 1 base from J, with 11 bases in between. This CDR3 is built from 14 residues. From germline, CDR1 is LNHDA and CDR2 SQIVND (reference sequence). The CDR3 DNA is TGTGCCAGTAGTTCGGCAGGGAGTAACTATGGCTACACCTTC. Translating gives CASSSAGSNYGYTF.

This clonotype appeared a few times. J is TRBJ1-2 and V is TRBV7-2; TRBD1 agrees at 8 bases. Germline assignment: CDR1 SGHTA and CDR2 FQGNSA. The CDR3 is made up of 19 amino acids. The V and J ends lost 5 bases and 4 bases, in that order; junction bases with no gene match: 21. The CDR3 is CASSIYRGTLRAPLYGYTF. The CDR3 bases are TGTGCCAGCAGCATTTACAGGGGGACACTCCGCGCCCCACTCTATGGCTACACCTTC.

The CDR3 DNA reads TGTGCCAGCAGCTCCCCGACCGGACGCACAGATACGCAGTATTTT. Residues: CASSSPTGRTDTQYF. The J gene is TRBJ2-3, the V gene TRBV7-3; D not resolved. V gave up 4 bases and J gave up 1 base, with 12 bases separating them. Germline assignment: CDR1 SGHTA and CDR2 FQGTGA. The CDR3 has 15 residues.

The genes are TRBV11-2 and TRBJ2-2; 13 bases align to TRBD2. The CDR3 is 18 amino acids. Trimming took 2 bases from V and 1 from J; bases not matched to a gene: 4. Per germline, CDR1 SGHAT and CDR2 FQNNGV. In nucleotides, the CDR3 is TGTGCCAGCAGCTTACGAAGGACTAGCGGGGGGAACACCGGGGAGCTGTTTTTT. Protein sequence: CASSLRRTSGGNTGELFF.

The chain is built from TRBV7-6 and TRBJ1-1; perhaps TRBD1 as D (5 bases). The CDR3 has 14 residues. Germline values: CDR1 SGHVS, CDR2 FNYEAQ. Trimming removed 6 bases from V and 2 bases from J, with 13 bases in between. The DNA of the CDR3 is TGTGCCAGCAGTCTAAGCCAGGGTAACACTGAAGCTTTCTTT. It translates to CASSLSQGNTEAFF.

This rearrangement joins TRBV7-9 to TRBJ1-5, with 7 nucleotides matching TRBD1. This CDR3 region has 15 residues. From germline, CDR1 is SEHNR and CDR2 FQNEAQ (reference sequence). The V and J ends lost 5 bases and 8 bases, in that order; junction bases with no gene match: 12. This CDR3 reads CASSHGDSRYEPQHF. The CDR3 nucleotides are TGTGCCAGCAGCCACGGGGACAGCCGGTATGAGCCCCAGCATTTT.

This sequence joins TRBV7-9 and TRBJ2-3, with D unresolved. Trimming removed 5 bases at V and 4 bases at J, with 16 bases between. CDR1 and CDR2 (germline): SEHNR, FQNEAQ (reference sequence). The length of the CDR3 is 15 residues. CDR3 protein: CASSPRAPHADTQYF. CDR3 in DNA: TGTGCCAGCAGCCCCCGGGCCCCGCACGCAGATACGCAGTATTTT.

This chain joins TRBV4-1 and TRBJ1-1, with a tentative D call TRBD1 (6 bases). This CDR3 comprises 17 residues. Germline V gives CDR1 MGHRA, CDR2 YSYEKL. Trimming removed 0 bases from V and 4 bases from J, with 18 bases in between. CDR3 nucleotide sequence: TGCGCCAGCAGCCAAGAAGAGAACAGGGTGCATCCCACTGAAGCTTTCTTT. Its translation is CASSQEENRVHPTEAFF.

The gene calls are TRBV7-2 and TRBJ2-1; D possibly corresponds to TRBD2 (5 bases). This CDR3 region has 14 residues. Germline lookup yields CDR1 SGHTA and CDR2 FQGNSA. Trimming stripped 4 bases from V and 7 bases from J, with 14 bases between. The CDR3 sequence: CASSSLRAWNEQFF. CDR3 sequence (DNA): TGTGCCAGCAGCTCTTTGCGGGCCTGGAATGAGCAGTTCTTC.

This clonotype was counted a few times. CDR3 nucleotides: TGTGCCATCAGTGATTCGACTGATGGGCTGGAAAAACTGTTTTTT. Residues: CAISDSTDGLEKLFF. The V call is TRBV10-3, the J call TRBJ1-4; D not certain. The CDR3 is 15 amino acids. Between the trimmed V and J ends, which lost 3 bases and 8 bases, there was a span of 16 bases. Per the germline V gene, CDR1 is ENHRY and CDR2 is SYGVKD.

CDR3 residues: CASSQGTSGGRGEQFF. The DNA for the CDR3 is TGCGCCAGCAGCCAAGGGACTAGCGGGGGGAGAGGTGAGCAGTTCTTC. This chain uses TRBV4-3 with TRBJ2-1, with 14 nucleotides matching TRBD2. CDR1 is LGHNA and CDR2 is YSLEER in the germline V gene. V shed 1 base and J 9 bases; nucleotides not matched to a gene: 5. This CDR3 has 16 amino acids.

The V and J genes are TRBV7-9 and TRBJ1-4, with D tentatively TRBD1 (5 bases). Trimming cost V 3 bases and J 8 bases, with 13 bases left between them. CDR3 size: 14 residues. Germline CDR1 is SEHNR and CDR2 is FQNEAQ (reference sequence). The CDR3 nucleotides read TGTGCCAGCAGCTTCGGGGGAGCCGGGGAAAAACTGTTTTTT. Translation: CASSFGGAGEKLFF.

This clonotype was observed a handful of times. The chain has TRBV15 and TRBJ2-5; either TRBD1 or TRBD2 may supply D (5 bases each). Germline V lookup: CDR1 LNHNV, CDR2 YYDKDF (reference sequence). V gave up 0 bases and J gave up 0 bases, with 11 bases separating them. The CDR3 sequence is 16 residues long. The CDR3 sequence is CATSREPGTDQETQYF. The CDR3 nucleotides read TGTGCCACCAGCAGAGAACCAGGGACGGACCAAGAGACCCAGTACTTC.

This clonotype was detected a few times. J is TRBJ1-1 and V is TRBV7-2; no firm D call. This CDR3 spans 15 amino acids. Looked up from germline, CDR1 is SGHTA and CDR2 is FQGNSA. Trimming shortened V by 1 base and J by 0 bases, and 9 bases separated the two germline ends. This chain's CDR3 is CASSLGAGLNTEAFF. DNA of the CDR3: TGTGCCAGCAGCTTAGGGGCCGGCTTGAACACTGAAGCTTTCTTT.

This clonotype is a singleton in its sample. J is TRBJ1-6 and V is TRBV6-1; a weak D match, TRBD1 (6 bases). Per germline, CDR1 MNHNS and CDR2 SASEGT. Trimming stripped 5 bases from V and 11 bases from J, with 19 bases between. The CDR3 totals 15 residues. CDR3 sequence: CASSSQRQEFAPLHF. The DNA for the CDR3 is TGTGCCAGCAGTTCACAACGACAGGAATTTGCACCCCTCCACTTT.

This clonotype occurred a few times. The CDR3 protein is CASSSLEGDVNEQFF. The CDR3 nucleotides read TGTGCCAGCAGCTCTCTCGAAGGGGATGTGAATGAGCAGTTCTTC. The chain uses TRBV7-9 and TRBJ2-1; TRBD1 might be the D (5 bases). Deletions cut 4 bases from V and 7 bases from J, with 17 bases between. CDR3 length: 15 amino acids. The V gene's germline CDR1 is SEHNR and CDR2 FQNEAQ (reference sequence).

CDR3 sequence: CASSSGQELNQPQHF. In DNA form, the CDR3 reads TGTGCCAGCAGCTCAGGACAGGAACTCAATCAGCCCCAGCATTTT. The gene calls are TRBV12-3 or TRBV12-4 and TRBJ1-5; 7 positions agree with TRBD1. The CDR3 is 15 amino acids. V lost 6 bases to trimming and J lost 3 bases; unmatched junction nucleotides: 8.

This chain joins TRBV20-1 and TRBJ2-7, with 9 bases matching TRBD1. Looked up from germline, CDR1 is DFQATT and CDR2 is SNEGSKA (reference sequence). The V segment lost 0 bases and the J segment 3 bases; nucleotides outside the gene matches: 12. This CDR3 comprises 17 residues. Here the CDR3 reads CSARDLWTGDRVYEQYF. The CDR3 coding sequence is TGCAGTGCTAGAGATCTCTGGACAGGGGACAGGGTCTACGAGCAGTACTTC.

V usage is TRBV5-1 and J usage is TRBJ1-1; D unresolved. This CDR3 contains 13 residues. CDR1 and CDR2 from the germline V gene are SGHRS and YFSETQ. V lost 4 bases and J 3 bases, leaving 10 bases between the germline ends. This chain's CDR3 is CASSLDTYTEAFF. CDR3 sequence (DNA): TGCGCCAGCAGCCTCGACACCTACACTGAAGCTTTCTTT. The variable domain in full, completed from reference TRBV5-1 and TRBJ1-1, reads KAGVTQTPRYLIKTRGQQVTLSCSPISGHRSVSWYQQTPGQGLQFLFEYFSETQRNKGNFPGRFSGRQFSNSRSEMNVSTLELGDSALYLCASSLDTYTEAFFGQGTRLTVV.